One and the same sample provided the 15 T cell receptor beta chains below, sequenced in a study of regulatory T cells in long-lasting Graves disease. Sequencing libraries for TCR beta were prepared with iRepertoire HTBI primers and Arm-PCR of CDR3 regions. TCRdb recomputed calls from the multiplex PCR reads with MiXCR, one row per CDR3 protein. The data hold about 540,000 distinct CDR3 sequences, with about 13% observed a single time. The time point: newly diagnosed GD, antithyroid drugs for less than 3 months. Extracted RNA from PBMCs served as the source of the TCR library. Separately, the same data were catalogued under a study of T cells in Graves' hyperthyroidism and ophthalmopathy.

Source: peripheral blood mononuclear cells (PBMCs), taken at new diagnosis, from a patient treated with antithyroid drugs. Every receptor here comes from a man in his thirties or forties with Graves disease.

The sample holds a few counts of this clonotype. The rearrangement joins TRBV10-3 to TRBJ2-1, with 12 positions matching TRBD2. Germline trimming cut 6 bases from V and 7 bases from J; bases unmatched to any gene: 7. CDR1 and CDR2 (germline): ENHRY, SYGVKD. CDR3 size: 15 residues. CDR3 nucleotides: TGTGCCATCAGAGAGACTAGCGGGAGCAATAATGAGCAGTTCTTC. It is translated as CAIRETSGSNNEQFF.

This clonotype occurred a few times. This sequence joins TRBV6-1 and TRBJ2-7; D tentatively fits TRBD1 or TRBD2 (5 bases each). CDR1 and CDR2 (germline): MNHNS, SASEGT. Trimming left V 5 bases short and J 4 bases short, with 15 bases between. This CDR3 is 14 amino acids long. CDR3 residues: CASSPPGRIYEQYF. Written as DNA, the CDR3 is TGTGCCAGCAGTCCCCCGGGACGGATTTACGAGCAGTACTTC.

The V gene is TRBV10-3, the J gene TRBJ1-1; D gene uncertain. The germline V and J ends were trimmed by 3 bases and 3 bases, with 17 bases remaining between them. CDR1 is ENHRY, CDR2 SYGVKD, per germline. This CDR3 contains 16 residues. This chain's CDR3 is CAISEPSGRVDTEAFF. The CDR3 DNA reads TGTGCCATCAGTGAACCATCTGGGAGGGTGGACACTGAAGCTTTCTTT.

This clonotype has a count of ten or more. This chain connects TRBV29-1 to TRBJ2-7; tentative D call: TRBD2 (5 bases). The germline gives CDR1 SQVTM, CDR2 ANQGSEA. This CDR3 is built from 12 residues. The ends were cut back, 4 bases at V and 3 bases at J, with 10 bases in the middle. CDR3 in DNA: TGCAGCGTTGGAGCCCGGGACTACGAGCAGTACTTC. Translating it yields CSVGARDYEQYF.

This clonotype has a count of ten or more. This chain joins TRBV20-1 and TRBJ2-3; D is possibly TRBD1 or TRBD2 (5 bases each). CDR1 and CDR2 from the germline V gene are DFQATT and SNEGSKA (reference sequence). V was cut by 3 bases and J by 4 bases, with 8 bases left in between. The CDR3 sequence is 12 residues long. The CDR3 loop is CSASMGADTQYF. The CDR3 DNA follows: TGCAGTGCTAGTATGGGGGCAGATACGCAGTATTTT.

This clonotype was recorded a few times. This rearrangement joins TRBV7-6 to TRBJ1-4, with TRBD1 matching 10 bases. This CDR3 has 17 residues. V shed 4 bases, J shed 8 bases, and the junction held 13 bases outside the gene matches. Germline CDR1 SGHVS, CDR2 FNYEAQ. DNA for the CDR3: TGTGCCAGCAGCTCGTACCCCCGGGACAGGGGTAAAGAAAAACTGTTTTTT. Protein product: CASSSYPRDRGKEKLFF.

This clonotype was found many times. The chain recombines TRBV7-9 with TRBJ2-7, with 8 bases identical to TRBD2. V gave up 6 bases and J gave up 2 bases; unmatched junction bases: 9. The CDR3 length is 15 residues. The germline gives CDR1 SEHNR, CDR2 FQNEAQ (reference sequence). The CDR3 sequence: CASSLAGADAYEQYF. The CDR3 bases are TGTGCCAGCAGTCTAGCGGGCGCCGATGCCTACGAGCAGTACTTC.

The chain has TRBV5-1 and TRBJ2-3; possibly TRBD1 or TRBD2 for D (5 bases each). The V and J ends lost 0 bases and 4 bases respectively, with 18 bases between them. There are 17 residues in the CDR3. CDR1 and CDR2 from the germline V gene are SGHRS and YFSETQ. CDR3 loop: CASSLEQAGRGADTQYF. The CDR3 DNA reads as TGCGCCAGCAGCTTGGAACAGGCCGGTCGGGGCGCAGATACGCAGTATTTT.

The chain couples TRBV19 to TRBJ2-2; no clear D. Germline CDR1 LNHDA, CDR2 SQIVND (reference sequence). The CDR3 totals 14 residues. The V gene lost 4 bases and the J gene lost 5 bases, with 11 bases spanning the gap. This chain's CDR3 is CASSSGVRTGELFF. The CDR3 nucleotides read TGTGCCAGTAGTAGCGGAGTTAGGACCGGGGAGCTGTTTTTT.

The chain links TRBV30 to TRBJ2-1; weak D call: TRBD1 (5 bases). V dropped 2 bases and J dropped 4 bases, with 6 bases sitting between them. This CDR3 is built from 12 residues. CDR1 and CDR2 from the germline V gene are GTSNPN and SVGIG (reference sequence). This CDR3 reads CAWSRTYNEQFF. For the CDR3, the DNA is TGTGCCTGGAGTCGGACATACAATGAGCAGTTCTTC.

The rearrangement uses TRBV24-1 and TRBJ2-1, with D possibly matching TRBD1 (6 bases). Trimming pared 0 bases from V and 7 bases from J, leaving 9 bases between. Germline CDR1 and CDR2: KGHDR and SFDVKD. The CDR3 has 14 residues. CDR3 bases: TGTGCCACCAGTGATTTGAACCAGGGGAATGAGCAGTTCTTC. Protein sequence: CATSDLNQGNEQFF.

This clonotype occurred a few times. The chain is built from TRBV3-1 and TRBJ2-7; D may be TRBD1 (5 bases). This CDR3 is built from 13 residues. Per germline, CDR1 LGHDT and CDR2 YNNKEL (reference sequence). V lost 6 bases and J 0 bases, leaving 9 bases between the germline ends. The CDR3 here is CASSWGNSYEQYF. CDR3 nucleotide sequence: TGTGCCAGCAGTTGGGGCAACTCCTACGAGCAGTACTTC.

A few counts support this clonotype. The rearrangement uses TRBV3-1 and TRBJ1-2; possible D gene TRBD1, 5 bases. Trimming removed 1 base from V and 4 bases from J, with 13 bases in between. Germline assignment: CDR1 LGHDT and CDR2 YNNKEL (reference sequence). This CDR3 has 15 amino acids. DNA for the CDR3: TGTGCCAGCAGCCAAGCCCCAGGGACTGTCTATGGCTACACCTTC. This gives the protein CASSQAPGTVYGYTF.

The gene calls are TRBV6-1 and TRBJ2-5; 15 bases agree with TRBD2. Germline values: CDR1 MNHNS, CDR2 SASEGT. CDR3 length: 17 amino acids. V was pared by 6 bases and J by 5 bases, with 10 bases of the junction left unmatched. CDR3 in amino acids: CASRDAGTSGRRETQYF. DNA of the CDR3: TGTGCCAGCAGGGATGCCGGGACTAGCGGGAGGCGGGAGACCCAGTACTTC.

This clonotype was seen many times. This chain uses TRBV27 with TRBJ2-2; D is possibly TRBD1 (6 bases). V was pared by 1 base and J by 8 bases, with 14 bases between. In germline, CDR1 is MNHEY, CDR2 SMNVEV (reference sequence). CDR3 length equals 15 residues. The CDR3 spells CASSLFLTGEGELFF. The DNA for the CDR3 is TGTGCCAGCAGTTTATTTCTGACAGGAGAGGGGGAGCTGTTTTTT.